This entry lists 32 T cell receptor beta chains sequenced from one sample in a study of pediatric ulcerative colitis. Sequencing was performed with immunoSEQ multiplex PCR; in TCRdb, only in-frame clones are kept and a portion is missing. The sample lists 30,000 to 45,000 clones, around four fifths occurring once. The sample taken for sequencing was blood. The origin of the receptors is a girl under 18 with moderate ulcerative colitis.

This clone was seen only a few times. The J gene is TRBJ1-6, the V gene TRBV2; the D is unclear. V lost 8 bases, J lost 8 bases, and 13 bases lay in between. Germline CDR1 reads SNHLY; CDR2 reads FYNNEI. The CDR3 extends over 13 amino acids. The CDR3 DNA is TGTGCCAGCTATGGTGGTAGGCATTCACCCCTCCACTTT. This gives the protein CASYGGRHSPLHF. Variable domain in full (rest from reference TRBV2 and TRBJ1-6): EPEVTQTPSHQVTQMGQEVILRCVPISNHLYFYWYRQILGQKVEFLVSFYNNEISEKSEIFDDQFSVERPDGSNFTLKIRSTKLEDSAMYFCASYGGRHSPLHFGNGTRLTVT.

The J gene is TRBJ2-5, the V gene TRBV5-1; 10 nucleotides line up with TRBD2. Germline CDR1 is SGHRS and CDR2 is YFSETQ. V shed 0 bases, J shed 5 bases, and the junction held 10 bases outside the gene matches. The CDR3 covers 17 residues. The CDR3 is CASSLGASGSGEETQYF. CDR3 coding DNA: TGCGCCAGCAGCTTGGGGGCTAGCGGGAGTGGTGAGGAGACCCAGTACTTC. Looking up the rest from reference TRBV5-1 and TRBJ2-5 gives the full variable domain: KAGVTQTPRYLIKTRGQQVTLSCSPISGHRSVSWYQQTPGQGLQFLFEYFSETQRNKGNFPGRFSGRQFSNSRSEMNVSTLELGDSALYLCASSLGASGSGEETQYFGPGTRLLVL.

V gene TRBV6-4 combines with J gene TRBJ1-2; tentatively, D is TRBD1 (6 bases). The germline V gene has CDR1 MRHNA and CDR2 SNTAGT. This CDR3 contains 20 residues. Trimming cost V 6 bases and J 5 bases, with 34 bases left between them. Written as DNA, the CDR3 is TGTGCCAGCAGCTTCATCACGTGGGGGCCTTGTTCCTTGTTCTTGTATGGCTACACCTTC. Protein product: CASSFITWGPCSLFLYGYTF.

The V and J genes are TRBV4-3 and TRBJ2-2; 9 positions agree with TRBD2. This CDR3 is built from 16 residues. CDR1 is LGHNA, CDR2 YSLEER, per germline. Trimming took 3 bases from V and 4 from J; bases not matched to a gene: 6. The CDR3 DNA reads as TGCGCCAGCAGCCAGGTTTCGGGACTAGCCACCGGGGAGCTGTTTTTT. Its protein product is CASSQVSGLATGELFF.

The gene calls are TRBV7-9 and TRBJ2-7; D ambiguous. Trimming left V 1 base short and J 7 bases short, with 11 bases between. The CDR3 consists of 13 residues. Germline V gene sequence: CDR1 SEHNR, CDR2 FQNEAQ (reference sequence). In DNA form, the CDR3 reads TGTGCCAGCAGCTTAGACCCCCGTGGGGAGCAGTACTTC. Translating it yields CASSLDPRGEQYF.

This clone appeared a few times. The chain carries TRBV27 and TRBJ2-1, with D tentatively TRBD1 or TRBD2 (5 bases each). Trimming shortened V by 2 bases and J by 10 bases, and 18 bases separated the two germline ends. The CDR3 length is 15 residues. The germline V gene encodes CDR1 MNHEY and CDR2 SMNVEV (reference sequence). The CDR3 spells CASSLPASWRTEQFF. CDR3 DNA sequence: TGTGCCAGCAGTTTACCGGCTAGTTGGAGGACAGAGCAGTTCTTC.

This clone showed up just once. The chain carries TRBV7-2 and TRBJ1-5; D is ambiguous. V was pared by 0 bases and J by 5 bases, with 5 bases between. The CDR3 covers 13 residues. The V gene's germline CDR1 is SGHTA and CDR2 FQGNSA. In nucleotides, the CDR3 is TGTGCCAGCAGCTTAGCGGCGGATCAGCCCCAGCATTTT. Residues: CASSLAADQPQHF.

This rearrangement joins TRBV28 to TRBJ2-1; 12 bases fit TRBD2. The V gene end was trimmed by 11 bases and the J gene end by 7 bases; junction bases not matched to a gene: 9. This CDR3 region has 14 residues. Germline assignment: CDR1 MDHEN and CDR2 SYDVKM. The CDR3 region has the DNA TGTGCCGGTATGACTAGCGGGAGAGGGAATGAGCAGTTCTTC. This gives the protein CAGMTSGRGNEQFF. Full variable domain (rest looked up from reference TRBV28 and TRBJ2-1): DVKVTQSSRYLVKRTGEKVFLECVQDMDHENMFWYRQDPGLGLRLIYFSYDVKMKEKGDIPEGYSVSREKKERFSLILESASTNQTSMYLCAGMTSGRGNEQFFGPGTRLTVL.

The V call is TRBV10-3, the J call TRBJ1-3; D not certain. CDR3 length: 17 residues. Deletions cut 0 bases from V and 2 bases from J, with 14 bases between. Germline-derived CDR1 and CDR2 are ENHRY and SYGVKD. The CDR3 bases are TGTGCCATCAGTGAGTCGGGAAGTCTCCCGCCTGGAAACACCATATATTTT. This sequence encodes CAISESGSLPPGNTIYF.

This sequence joins TRBV7-2 and TRBJ2-7; TRBD2 matches at 10 bases. Unmatched junction bases numbered 8, after V lost 6 bases and J lost 3 bases. The CDR3 runs 15 residues. Germline V gene lookup returns CDR1 SGHTA and CDR2 FQGNSA. The CDR3 nucleotides read TGTGCCAGCAGTCCTAGCGGGGGTCAACTCTACGAGCAGTACTTC. This gives the protein CASSPSGGQLYEQYF.

This clone has just one count. The rearrangement uses TRBV11-2 and TRBJ1-1, with a tentative D call TRBD1 (6 bases). The CDR3 is 14 residues long. Trimming removed 3 bases at V and 5 bases at J, with 13 bases between. Germline-derived CDR1 and CDR2 are SGHAT and FQNNGV. The CDR3 DNA sequence: TGTGCCAGCAGCTTGCACAGGGCCAAGACTGAAGCTTTCTTT. Residues: CASSLHRAKTEAFF.

The chain employs TRBV7-8 and TRBJ1-5; D unresolved. Trimming took off 2 bases at V and 7 bases at J, with 12 bases between the two ends. The germline V gene has CDR1 SGHVS and CDR2 FQNEAQ. The CDR3 extends over 14 amino acids. The CDR3 sequence is CASSLRVSEQPQHF. For the CDR3, the DNA is TGTGCCAGCAGCTTAAGGGTATCAGAACAGCCCCAGCATTTT.

The chain has TRBV6-5 and TRBJ2-7; D is uncertain. The germline V gene has CDR1 MNHEY and CDR2 SVGAGI. The CDR3 runs 13 residues. Trimming took 2 bases from V and 3 from J, leaving 8 bases between them. This CDR3 is CASSYGFSYEQYF. The DNA for the CDR3 is TGTGCCAGCAGTTACGGGTTCAGCTACGAGCAGTACTTC.

There are a few counts of this clone. The chain joins TRBV25-1 to TRBJ1-2, with D possibly matching TRBD1 (6 bases). V gave up 4 bases and J gave up 3 bases, with 12 bases separating them. CDR1 is MGHDK, CDR2 SYGVNS, per germline. This CDR3 is built from 14 residues. The CDR3 loop is CASSAGVDYYGYTF. The CDR3 DNA follows: TGTGCCAGCAGTGCAGGGGTAGACTACTATGGCTACACCTTC.

The V and J genes are TRBV19 and TRBJ1-1, with a possible D match to TRBD1 (5 bases). The CDR3 totals 14 residues. Trimming pared 4 bases from V and 2 bases from J, leaving 11 bases between. Germline loops: CDR1 LNHDA, CDR2 SQIVND (reference sequence). DNA of the CDR3: TGTGCCAGTAGTACGGGACGGTTTAACACTGAAGCTTTCTTT. It yields the protein CASSTGRFNTEAFF.

The chain links TRBV28 to TRBJ1-1; D gene ambiguous. The CDR3 totals 16 residues. Germline CDR1 is MDHEN and CDR2 is SYDVKM. V lost 4 bases and J 1 base, leaving 16 bases between the germline ends. This CDR3 is CASSYSAGFRNTEAFF. CDR3 bases: TGTGCCAGCAGTTACTCCGCGGGATTTAGGAACACTGAAGCTTTCTTT.

The V and J genes are TRBV28 and TRBJ2-1, with 14 positions matching TRBD2. CDR1 is MDHEN and CDR2 is SYDVKM in the germline V gene. Trimming at V came to 5 bases and at J to 5 bases, leaving 11 bases not matched to a gene. CDR3 size: 18 residues. CDR3 residues: CASSPGLAGGAADNEQFF. As DNA, the CDR3 is TGTGCCAGCAGTCCCGGACTAGCGGGAGGTGCCGCGGACAATGAGCAGTTCTTC.

The V call is TRBV6-5, the J call TRBJ1-2; 7 bases fit TRBD1. Unmatched junction bases numbered 7, after V lost 5 bases and J lost 7 bases. The CDR3 contains 13 residues. Germline CDR1 reads MNHEY; CDR2 reads SVGAGI. The CDR3 DNA is TGTGCCAGCAGTAAGACAGGGTTTGGTGGCTACACCTTC. The encoded protein is CASSKTGFGGYTF.

The chain joins TRBV6-6 to TRBJ1-4; 9 nucleotides agree with TRBD1. The germline CDR1 and CDR2 sequences are MNHNY and SVGAGI (reference sequence). The CDR3 sequence is 14 residues long. With V trimmed by 1 base and J by 8 bases, 2 bases remained unmatched. CDR3 sequence: CASSYYRGREKLFF. In DNA form, the CDR3 reads TGTGCCAGCAGTTACTACAGGGGGCGCGAAAAACTGTTTTTT.

J is TRBJ2-1 and V is TRBV7-9, with D perhaps TRBD1 (7 bases). The germline V gene encodes CDR1 SEHNR and CDR2 FQNEAQ (reference sequence). V was pared by 10 bases and J by 5 bases, with 15 bases between. The CDR3 consists of 13 residues. The CDR3 reads CATRRGPHNEQFF. CDR3 coding DNA: TGTGCCACGAGGAGGGGGCCCCACAATGAGCAGTTCTTC.

The genes are TRBV5-6 and TRBJ2-7, with 13 bases that match TRBD2. CDR1 is SGHDT, CDR2 YYEEEE, per germline. Trimming removed 2 bases from V and 1 base from J; junction bases left unmatched: 9. There are 18 residues in the CDR3. For the CDR3, the DNA is TGTGCCAGCAGCTTTAAGACTAGCGGGGGGCCGCTTTCCTACGAGCAGTACTTC. It codes for CASSFKTSGGPLSYEQYF.

This rearrangement joins TRBV25-1 to TRBJ1-1, with a tentative D call TRBD1 (5 bases). The CDR3 is 16 residues long. The V end lost 3 bases, the J end lost 3 bases, and 17 bases lay between the germline ends. From germline, CDR1 is MGHDK and CDR2 SYGVNS. CDR3 sequence reads: CASSDLGDAADTEAFF. Here the CDR3 DNA reads TGTGCCAGCAGTGATTTGGGGGATGCGGCGGACACTGAAGCTTTCTTT.

The sample holds one count of this clone. V is TRBV7-6 and J is TRBJ2-3; TRBD2 aligns across 8 bases. The CDR3 contains 18 residues. Germline loops: CDR1 SGHVS, CDR2 FNYEAQ. V lost 5 bases and J lost 2; bases outside the gene matches: 15. In DNA, the CDR3 is TGTGCCAGCAGCATAAGAGCGGGGGCCGGGGCAAACACAGATACGCAGTATTTT. It is translated as CASSIRAGAGANTDTQYF.

This clone occurred a few times. This chain joins TRBV30 and TRBJ1-1, with D unclear. Per the germline V gene, CDR1 is GTSNPN and CDR2 is SVGIG (reference sequence). V lost 4 bases to trimming and J lost 1 base, with 16 bases between them. The length of the CDR3 is 15 residues. The CDR3 is CAWNQIGQRNTEAFF. Here the CDR3 DNA reads TGTGCCTGGAATCAGATCGGGCAGCGGAACACTGAAGCTTTCTTT.

This rearrangement joins TRBV6-5 to TRBJ1-4; unclear D gene. The CDR3 is 14 amino acids. V lost 8 bases to trimming and J lost 6 bases, with 16 bases between them. Germline CDR1 and CDR2: MNHEY and SVGAGI. The CDR3 reads CASGDTAVYEKLFF. Here the CDR3 DNA reads TGTGCCAGCGGCGACACGGCGGTTTATGAAAAACTGTTTTTT.

The chain recombines TRBV2 with TRBJ2-7, with 10 bases fitting TRBD1. Germline trimming cut 4 bases from V and 7 bases from J; bases unmatched to any gene: 7. Germline CDR1 and CDR2: SNHLY and FYNNEI. The CDR3 has 14 amino acids. CDR3 sequence (DNA): TGTGCCAGCAGTGGACAGGGGGCCCTGGGGGAGCAGTACTTC. This sequence encodes CASSGQGALGEQYF.

The V gene is TRBV23-1, the J gene TRBJ1-2; D possibly corresponds to TRBD1 (5 bases). TRBV23-1 is an ORF, and what it does is uncertain. V was clipped by 10 bases and J by 4 bases, with 13 bases between them. The CDR3 contains 12 residues. The CDR3 sequence is CATMDIGYGYTF. The CDR3, as DNA: TGCGCCACCATGGACATTGGCTATGGCTACACCTTC.

The chain joins TRBV5-4 to TRBJ2-3; D might be TRBD1 or TRBD2, each matching 5 bases. The length of the CDR3 is 14 residues. From germline, CDR1 is SGHNT and CDR2 YYREEE (reference sequence). V shed 4 bases and J shed 2 bases, with 11 bases lying between them. CDR3 residues: CASSDGGFTDTQYF. The DNA of the CDR3 is TGTGCCAGCAGCGATGGGGGTTTCACAGATACGCAGTATTTT.

The V call is TRBV28, the J call TRBJ2-7; D unclear. Trimming took off 5 bases at V and 2 bases at J, with 4 bases between the two ends. Germline V CDR1 and CDR2: MDHEN, SYDVKM. The CDR3 spans 11 residues. Here the CDR3 reads CASSLTYEQYF. CDR3 DNA sequence: TGTGCCAGCAGTCTTACCTACGAGCAGTACTTC.

J is TRBJ2-6 and V is TRBV6-5; D unresolved. CDR1 is MNHEY and CDR2 is SVGAGI in the germline V gene. This CDR3 comprises 12 residues. Trimming cost V 10 bases and J 3 bases, with 7 bases left between them. The CDR3 bases are TGTGCCACCAAAAGTGGGGCCAACGTCCTGACTTTC. This sequence encodes CATKSGANVLTF.

The chain carries TRBV30 and TRBJ2-1; D is unclear. Per germline, CDR1 GTSNPN and CDR2 SVGIG (reference sequence). Deletions cut 4 bases from V and 4 bases from J, with 11 bases between. This CDR3 region has 13 residues. The CDR3 is CAWTPDGYNEQFF. DNA for the CDR3: TGTGCCTGGACTCCAGACGGATACAATGAGCAGTTCTTC.

This rearrangement joins TRBV4-3 to TRBJ1-4, with 8 bases aligning to TRBD1. This CDR3 spans 15 amino acids. The junction had 5 bases not matched to a gene; V was cut back by 2 bases and J by 6 bases. In germline, CDR1 is LGHNA, CDR2 YSLEER. The CDR3 protein is CASSQWGQEDEKLFF. The CDR3 bases are TGCGCCAGCAGCCAATGGGGACAGGAGGATGAAAAACTGTTTTTT.